These 20 T cell receptor beta chains were sequenced from one sample in a study of Ad26.COV2.S vaccination and SARS-CoV-2 variants. Treatment noted: around 19 received Ad26.COV2.S at low or high dose, single or two shots; several received placebo; per-sample allocation not given. On day 63 after the first injection, vaccine and placebo recipients gave samples. Measured with immunoSEQ multiplex PCR; TCRdb has only the in-frame clones, and not every one. The sample lists about 350,000 clones; about 85% were seen once. The specimen comprised peripheral blood, sampled in a trial of Ad26.COV2.S vaccine versus placebo. These receptors came from a person between 18 and 60 years old who received the Ad26.COV2.S COVID-19 vaccine or a placebo.

The gene calls are TRBV27 and TRBJ2-7; D is perhaps TRBD1 or TRBD2 (6 bases each). Germline CDR1 reads MNHEY; CDR2 reads SMNVEV (reference sequence). The CDR3 length is 14 residues. V lost 11 bases to trimming and J lost 0 bases, with 17 bases between them. The CDR3 DNA reads as TGTGCCGCTGGACGGGGGCCGAGCTCCTACGAGCAGTACTTC. Its protein is CAAGRGPSSYEQYF.

The J gene is TRBJ2-1, the V gene TRBV7-9; TRBD1 aligns across 9 bases. This CDR3 region has 17 residues. Germline V lookup: CDR1 SEHNR, CDR2 FQNEAQ (reference sequence). V gave up 4 bases and J gave up 7 bases; unmatched junction bases: 14. As DNA, the CDR3 is TGTGCCAGCAGCTCCCGGCCCCGACAGGGGGTCGGGAATGAGCAGTTCTTC. The encoded protein is CASSSRPRQGVGNEQFF.

The rearrangement joins TRBV7-9 to TRBJ2-1, with 7 bases that match TRBD2. There are 16 residues in the CDR3. J lost 4 bases, V lost 2 bases, and 8 bases had no gene match. Germline V gene lookup returns CDR1 SEHNR and CDR2 FQNEAQ (reference sequence). The CDR3 nucleotides read TGTGCCAGCAGCTTAACGCGGGGAGGGGTATACAATGAGCAGTTCTTC. Translated, it gives CASSLTRGGVYNEQFF. The full variable domain, its missing parts supplied by reference TRBV7-9 and TRBJ2-1, is DTGVSQNPRHKITKRGQNVTFRCDPISEHNRLYWYRQTLGQGPEFLTYFQNEAQLEKSRLLSDRFSAERPKGSFSTLEIQRTEQGDSAMYLCASSLTRGGVYNEQFFGPGTRLTVL.

The V and J genes are TRBV6-2 or TRBV6-3 and TRBJ1-5; D perhaps matches TRBD1 (5 bases). The CDR3 length is 16 residues. V was clipped by 5 bases and J by 0 bases, with 14 bases between them. CDR1 and CDR2 from the germline V gene are MNHEY and SVGEGT. CDR3 loop: CASSATGPNSNQPQHF. The CDR3 DNA sequence: TGTGCCAGCAGTGCCACAGGACCGAATAGCAATCAGCCCCAGCATTTT.

V and J are TRBV5-6 and TRBJ2-4; 10 nucleotides align to TRBD1. In germline, CDR1 is SGHDT, CDR2 YYEEEE. Trimming took 4 bases from V and 3 from J; bases not matched to a gene: 7. The CDR3 length is 16 residues. The CDR3 DNA sequence: TGTGCCAGCAGCACCGACAGGGGGCTTGGCAAAAACATTCAGTACTTC. Its translation: CASSTDRGLGKNIQYF.

J is TRBJ2-7 and V is TRBV6-6; the D gene is possibly TRBD2 (6 bases). The CDR3 extends over 13 amino acids. Trimming cost V 2 bases and J 2 bases, with 7 bases left between them. Germline V gives CDR1 MNHNY, CDR2 SVGAGI (reference sequence). This chain's CDR3 is CASSYGTPYEQYF. The CDR3 DNA reads TGTGCCAGCAGTTACGGGACTCCCTACGAGCAGTACTTC.

The J gene is TRBJ1-6, the V gene TRBV12-3 or TRBV12-4; D remains ambiguous. V was clipped by 6 bases and J by 7 bases, with 10 bases between them. CDR3 length: 13 amino acids. The CDR3 DNA is TGTGCCAGCAGGAGAGAAGTGAATTCACCCCTCCACTTT. Translation: CASRREVNSPLHF.

V usage is TRBV7-2 and J usage is TRBJ2-5, with TRBD1 identical over 8 bases. Germline CDR1 SGHTA, CDR2 FQGNSA. The CDR3 consists of 15 residues. Trimming at V came to 4 bases and at J to 6 bases, leaving 10 bases not matched to a gene. CDR3 nucleotide sequence: TGTGCCAGCAGCTCCGGACAGGGTAGAGGGCAGACCCAGTACTTC. Protein sequence: CASSSGQGRGQTQYF.

The V call is TRBV7-2, the J call TRBJ2-7, with D tentatively TRBD1 (6 bases). Trimming removed 2 bases from V and 5 bases from J, with 13 bases in between. Per the germline V gene, CDR1 is SGHTA and CDR2 is FQGNSA. CDR3 size: 14 residues. The CDR3, as DNA: TGTGCCAGCAGCTTACTTGGCAGGGGCCACGAGCAGTACTTC. Translation gives CASSLLGRGHEQYF.

The chain uses TRBV3-1 (or the pseudogene TRBV3-2) and TRBJ1-1, with 7 nucleotides matching TRBD1. The germline V gene has CDR1 LGHDT and CDR2 YNNKEL (reference sequence). V lost 0 bases and J lost 2; bases outside the gene matches: 6. The CDR3 consists of 16 residues. As DNA, the CDR3 is TGTGCCAGCAGCCAAGATGGGGCAGGGGGTAACACTGAAGCTTTCTTT. Residues: CASSQDGAGGNTEAFF.

The chain combines TRBV30 with TRBJ1-5; TRBD1 is a possible D gene (5 bases). The ends were cut back, 0 bases at V and 4 bases at J, with 13 bases in the middle. The CDR3 is 15 residues long. CDR1 is GTSNPN and CDR2 is SVGIG in the germline V gene (reference sequence). The CDR3 is CAWSVIGHPNQPQHF. The CDR3 DNA is TGTGCCTGGAGTGTGATTGGACATCCGAATCAGCCCCAGCATTTT.

The V call is TRBV20-1, the J call TRBJ2-1; D call uncertain. The CDR3 is 10 residues long. The germline gives CDR1 DFQATT, CDR2 SNEGSKA (reference sequence). Trimming removed 4 bases at V and 4 bases at J, with 2 bases between. The DNA of the CDR3 is TGCAGTGCTATTTACAATGAGCAGTTCTTC. It is translated as CSAIYNEQFF.

This clone has only a few counts. This chain links TRBV5-1 with TRBJ1-1; D is ambiguous. The V and J ends lost 2 bases and 8 bases respectively, with 10 bases between them. Germline V lookup: CDR1 SGHRS, CDR2 YFSETQ. The CDR3 spans 12 residues. The CDR3 spells CASSLNTGEAFF. The CDR3, as DNA: TGCGCCAGCAGCTTAAACACGGGGGAAGCTTTCTTT.

This clone occurred a few times. The chain links TRBV10-1 to TRBJ1-4, with 10 bases identical to TRBD1. Germline-derived CDR1 and CDR2 are WNHNN and SYGVQD (reference sequence). This CDR3 region has 18 residues. The junction had 16 bases not matched to a gene; V was cut back by 6 bases and J by 6 bases. The CDR3 loop reads CASSVVGTGVLTDEKLFF. CDR3 coding DNA: TGCGCCAGCAGCGTCGTAGGGACAGGGGTCCTCACGGATGAAAAACTGTTTTTT.

This clone came up once. The V gene is TRBV2, the J gene TRBJ1-5; a weak D match, TRBD1 (6 bases). The CDR3 spans 13 residues. V was cut by 7 bases and J by 6 bases, with 13 bases left in between. Germline loops: CDR1 SNHLY, CDR2 FYNNEI. The CDR3 DNA is TGTGCCAGCACAAATCACAGGGCTCAGCCCCAGCATTTT. Translation gives CASTNHRAQPQHF.

In this sample, this clone turned up a few times. The V call is TRBV7-6, the J call TRBJ1-1, with D unresolved. The CDR3 runs to 13 residues. V lost 5 bases to trimming and J lost 1 base, with 8 bases between them. The V gene's germline CDR1 is SGHVS and CDR2 FNYEAQ. The CDR3 DNA follows: TGTGCCAGCAGCCCGGGCGGGAACACTGAAGCTTTCTTT. It codes for CASSPGGNTEAFF. Supplemented by reference TRBV7-6 and TRBJ1-1, the full variable domain reads GAGVSQSPRYKVTKRGQDVALRCDPISGHVSLYWYRQALGQGPEFLTYFNYEAQQDKSGLPNDRFSAERPEGSISTLTIQRTEQRDSAMYRCASSPGGNTEAFFGQGTRLTVV.

This chain links TRBV12-3 or TRBV12-4 with TRBJ1-2; D is undetermined. With 4 bases removed from V and 1 base from J, the gap between germline ends came to 7 bases. CDR3 length: 13 residues. Here the CDR3 DNA reads TGTGCCAGCAGTTATCGGGATAACTATGGCTACACCTTC. Protein product: CASSYRDNYGYTF.

The J gene is TRBJ2-2, the V gene TRBV25-1; D remains unclear. CDR3 length equals 15 residues. CDR1 is MGHDK, CDR2 SYGVNS, per germline. V lost 4 bases, J lost 5 bases, and 14 bases lay in between. For the CDR3, the DNA is TGTGCCAGCAGTGGGTCCCGTACAGCTACCGGGGAGCTGTTTTTT. This encodes CASSGSRTATGELFF.

This clone was seen once. The chain employs TRBV5-6 and TRBJ2-2; TRBD2 matches at 9 bases. The CDR3 contains 14 residues. Germline CDR1 reads SGHDT; CDR2 reads YYEEEE. With V trimmed by 4 bases and J by 4 bases, 2 bases remained unmatched. CDR3: CASSPGLATGELFF. In DNA form, the CDR3 reads TGTGCCAGCAGCCCGGGACTAGCCACCGGGGAGCTGTTTTTT.

This clone was found a few times. This chain uses TRBV5-6 with TRBJ2-5, with D maybe TRBD1 (5 bases). V was cut by 2 bases and J by 1 base, with 12 bases left in between. Germline values: CDR1 SGHDT, CDR2 YYEEEE. CDR3 length: 15 amino acids. Here the CDR3 reads CASSFMWQGQETQYF. CDR3 in DNA: TGTGCCAGCAGCTTTATGTGGCAGGGCCAAGAGACCCAGTACTTC. The whole variable domain, remainder taken from reference TRBV5-6 and TRBJ2-5, is DAGVTQSPTHLIKTRGQQVTLRCSPKSGHDTVSWYQQALGQGPQFIFQYYEEEERQRGNFPDRFSGHQFPNYSSELNVNALLLGDSALYLCASSFMWQGQETQYFGPGTRLLVL.